This passage covers 9 T cell receptor beta chains from one sample sequenced in a study of cytotoxic CD8 clonotypes in ibrutinib-treated CLL. Repertoires were generated with immunoSEQ multiplex PCR, while TCRdb's copy carries only in-frame clones and drops some. The sample shows 60,000 or so clones, roughly 59% of them seen only once. Source: PBMCs, taken after 12 months of ibrutinib treatment. The receptor set was obtained from a human donor with chronic lymphocytic leukemia.

In its sample, this clone was seen many times. The rearrangement uses TRBV19 and TRBJ1-2; D perhaps matches TRBD1 (5 bases). V lost 5 bases to trimming and J lost 7 bases, with 20 bases between them. Germline V lookup: CDR1 LNHDA, CDR2 SQIVND (reference sequence). The CDR3 is 15 residues long. As DNA, the CDR3 is TGTGCCAGTAGTCCCCCTGGCAGGGCGTCGACTGGCTACACCTTC. Protein sequence: CASSPPGRASTGYTF. Filled out from reference TRBV19 and TRBJ1-2, the complete variable domain reads DGGITQSPKYLFRKEGQNVTLSCEQNLNHDAMYWYRQDPGQGLRLIYYSQIVNDFQKGDIAEGYSVSREKKESFPLTVTSAQKNPTAFYLCASSPPGRASTGYTFGSGTRLTVV.

The V call is TRBV5-4, the J call TRBJ2-3, with 7 nucleotides matching TRBD1. V trimming: 5 bases; J trimming: 1 base; junction bases outside the gene matches: 10. The length of the CDR3 is 16 residues. Looked up from germline, CDR1 is SGHNT and CDR2 is YYREEE (reference sequence). CDR3 residues: CASRVQGTRGTDTQYF. The CDR3 nucleotides read TGTGCCAGCAGAGTACAGGGGACGCGGGGCACAGATACGCAGTATTTT.

This clone was seen a handful of times. The rearrangement links TRBV6-5 to TRBJ1-2; no reliable D call. Germline V lookup: CDR1 MNHEY, CDR2 SVGAGI. The germline V and J ends were trimmed by 0 bases and 0 bases, with 11 bases remaining between them. CDR3 length: 16 residues. CDR3 residues: CASSYSAVLTNYGYTF. The CDR3 DNA reads as TGTGCCAGCAGTTACTCAGCAGTCCTAACTAACTATGGCTACACCTTC.

This chain uses TRBV29-1 with TRBJ2-1; 7 bases fit TRBD2. The CDR3 length is 18 residues. Germline loops: CDR1 SQVTM, CDR2 ANQGSEA. With 4 bases clipped from V and 10 bases from J, the junction kept 25 bases outside the gene matches. The CDR3, as DNA: TGCAGCGTTGTTTTTTGGGGGACTAACTTACGACTACAATACGAGCAGTTCTTC. This gives the protein CSVVFWGTNLRLQYEQFF.

This sequence joins TRBV20-1 and TRBJ2-1; TRBD1 is a possible D gene (6 bases). Germline V gives CDR1 DFQATT, CDR2 SNEGSKA (reference sequence). The V end was cut by 8 bases, the J end by 7 bases, with 9 bases between. This CDR3 region has 10 residues. The CDR3: CSPRGNEQFF. CDR3 DNA sequence: TGCAGTCCGAGGGGGAATGAGCAGTTCTTC.

The rearrangement uses TRBV28 and TRBJ1-1; possibly TRBD1 for D (5 bases). The length of the CDR3 is 14 residues. Trimming removed 1 base from V and 6 bases from J, with 12 bases in between. Germline CDR1 MDHEN, CDR2 SYDVKM. CDR3 bases: TGTGCCAGCAGTTTATCCCAGGGAACAGCTGAAGCTTTCTTT. It encodes CASSLSQGTAEAFF.

CDR3 in amino acids: CASSESGVGRPSGKGYTF. CDR3 DNA sequence: TGTGCCAGCAGTGAATCTGGGGTTGGACGGCCCTCGGGAAAAGGCTACACCTTC. The genes are TRBV6-1 and TRBJ1-2; D is undetermined. The CDR3 contains 18 residues. The germline V gene has CDR1 MNHNS and CDR2 SASEGT. V lost 2 bases and J 8 bases, leaving 27 bases between the germline ends.

The V call is TRBV6-1, the J call TRBJ2-1; the match to TRBD2 covers 8 bases. In germline, CDR1 is MNHNS, CDR2 SASEGT. V lost 6 bases to trimming and J lost 8 bases; unmatched junction nucleotides: 6. There are 13 residues in the CDR3. The CDR3: CASRGLGTDEQFF. DNA for the CDR3: TGTGCCAGCAGGGGACTAGGGACCGATGAGCAGTTCTTC.

The chain has TRBV4-2 and TRBJ2-2; unclear D gene. The CDR3 contains 13 residues. Germline V CDR1 and CDR2: LGHNA, YNFKEQ. Trimming pared 3 bases from V and 7 bases from J, leaving 9 bases between. This CDR3 is CASSQGINGELFF. Written as DNA, the CDR3 is TGTGCCAGCAGCCAGGGTATTAACGGGGAGCTGTTTTTT.